This TCR beta chain stems from a study of cytomegalovirus exposure and HLA in healthy donors. The PCR used 60 Vbeta and 13 Jbeta primers. Data came from immunoSEQ multiplex PCR; TCRdb stores just in-frame clones and leaves some out. The repertoire holds about 140,000 clones, with approximately 83% as singletons. Per germline, CDR1 SEHNR and CDR2 FQNEAQ (reference sequence). CDR3 length: 13 residues. Trimming cost V 5 bases and J 11 bases, with 17 bases left between them. The clonotype comes from a male donor in good health and CMV-seronegative. The chain carries TRBV7-9 and TRBJ2-3, with D unresolved. Sequencing was done on a sample of PBMCs. Written as DNA, the CDR3 is TGTGCCAGCAGCCCACCTTGGCCGCCTGTGCAGTATTTT. It specifies CASSPPWPPVQYF. Looking up the rest from reference TRBV7-9 and TRBJ2-3 gives the full variable domain: DTGVSQNPRHKITKRGQNVTFRCDPISEHNRLYWYRQTLGQGPEFLTYFQNEAQLEKSRLLSDRFSAERPKGSFSTLEIQRTEQGDSAMYLCASSPPWPPVQYFGPGTRLTVL.